This TCR beta chain comes out of a study of blood T cell repertoires in COVID-19. Study background: COVID-19 samples, acute and convalescent, were from the United States, Italy and Spain.

This table comes from immunoSEQ multiplex PCR, and its TCRdb copy is limited to in-frame clones, with some not included. The data contain 130,000 to 150,000 clones, around 89% of them singletons. Comment on this clone: Its ends do not fully match the called genes, so a read error is possible.

Individuals aged roughly 18 to 95 years were recruited from fewer than 30 US areas. Assignments of participants to cohorts depended upon their own reported clinical history. CDR1 is SSHAT and CDR2 is FNYEAQ in the germline V gene (reference sequence). There are 15 residues in the CDR3. The sequencing input was PBMCs or T cells enriched from blood (not recorded which). This TCR was sampled from a woman under 40 with acute COVID-19. The rearrangement joins TRBV7-7 to TRBJ2-5, with 8 bases matching TRBD1. In nucleotides, the CDR3 is TGTGCTAGCAGCTTAGACAGGGGCGCTCAAGAGACCCAGTACTTC. Translation: CASSLDRGAQETQYF.